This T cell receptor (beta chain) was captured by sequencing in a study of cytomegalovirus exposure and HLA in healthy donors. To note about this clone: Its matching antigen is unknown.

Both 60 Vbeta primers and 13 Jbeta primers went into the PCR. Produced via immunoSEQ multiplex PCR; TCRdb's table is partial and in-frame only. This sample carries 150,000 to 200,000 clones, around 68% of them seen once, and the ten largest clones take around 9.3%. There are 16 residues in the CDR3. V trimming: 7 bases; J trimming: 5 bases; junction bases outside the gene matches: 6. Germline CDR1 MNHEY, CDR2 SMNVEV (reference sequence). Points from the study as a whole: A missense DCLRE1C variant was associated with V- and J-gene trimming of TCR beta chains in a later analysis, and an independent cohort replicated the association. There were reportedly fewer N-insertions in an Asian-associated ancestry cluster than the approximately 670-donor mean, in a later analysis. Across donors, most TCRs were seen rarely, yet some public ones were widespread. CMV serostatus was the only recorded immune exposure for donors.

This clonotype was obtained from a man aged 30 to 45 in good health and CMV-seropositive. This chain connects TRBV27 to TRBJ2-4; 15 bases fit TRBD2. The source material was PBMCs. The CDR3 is CASKWGLAGGENIQYF. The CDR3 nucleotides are TGTGCCAGCAAGTGGGGACTAGCGGGAGGAGAAAACATTCAGTACTTC.